This TCR beta chain appears in the sequencing data of a study of blood T cells in healthy people across ages. This clonotype was counted between two and nine times. Antigen unknown. Study-level results: Changes in expanded clonotypes were possibly confounded, as the CMV status of donors was unknown. Per million T cells, TCR beta diversity dropped roughly linearly as age increased. Among long-lived donors, naive CD4+ cells were more numerous and diversity higher than in aged donors.

Germline V gene data show CDR1 as MNHEY and CDR2 as SVGAGI. V gave up 5 bases and J gave up 4 bases; unmatched junction bases: 16. This CDR3 region has 19 residues. Primed by a sample-barcoded 5' primer and a J-beta primer mix, a second PCR proceeded for roughly 7 to 11 cycles. TCRdb passed the 5' RACE reads through MiXCR, listing each CDR3 protein once. The sample includes 1,100,000 or so distinct CDR3 sequences, less than 50% seen only once; the top ten take 15% to 20%. Sequenced sample: blood. The clonotype comes from a woman in her sixties or seventies in good health. The rearrangement uses TRBV6-5 and TRBJ2-7, with 14 bases fitting TRBD2. CDR3 nucleotides: TGTGCCAGCAGTAACTACTTGGGACTAGCGGGAGTCGCAGAATACGAGCAGTACTTC. It is translated as CASSNYLGLAGVAEYEQYF.